This is a list of T cell receptor beta chains from one sample in a study of radiotherapy plus CTLA-4 blockade in lung cancer. Libraries were prepared by immunoSEQ multiplex PCR; TCRdb keeps only in-frame clonotypes and omits some of them. The sample has roughly 80,000 clones; 60% to 85% are singletons. Source: peripheral blood, taken from a patient treated with radiotherapy plus ipilimumab. The receptors shown here come from a human donor with non-small cell lung cancer who had a partial response to radiotherapy plus ipilimumab. Some clones in this sample may be carry-over from other donors' samples. Each CDR3 is given with its conserved first and last residue. D genes are given only for firm matches. Clone size appears in some rows only: once, few, many, or a class for an expanded clone.

d_gene | j_gene | abundance | v_gene | CDR3aa | CDR3nt
- | TRBJ1-1 | - | TRBV11-3 | CASSLIGNSPRANTEAFF | TGTGCCAGCAGCTTAATTGGAAACAGCCCCAGGGCCAACACTGAAGCTTTCTTT
TRBD1 | TRBJ1-2 | - | TRBV6-6 | CASSPDRGPSGYTF | TGTGCCAGCAGCCCGGACAGGGGGCCCTCTGGCTACACCTTC
- | TRBJ2-1 | few | TRBV7-3 | CASSLDSYNEQFF | TGTGCCAGCAGCTTAGATAGTTACAATGAGCAGTTCTTC
- | TRBJ2-1 | - | TRBV6-6 | CASRTGREVDNEQFF | TGTGCCAGCAGGACGGGCAGGGAAGTGGACAATGAGCAGTTCTTC
TRBD2 | TRBJ2-7 | - | TRBV7-8 | CASSAMGTSGGPSYEQYF | TGTGCCAGCAGCGCGATGGGGACTAGCGGGGGCCCATCCTACGAGCAGTACTTC
TRBD1 | TRBJ1-1 | once | TRBV19 | CASSKGQGARETEAFF | TGTGCCAGTAGTAAGGGACAGGGGGCTCGGGAGACTGAAGCTTTCTTT
TRBD1 | TRBJ1-2 | - | TRBV9 | CASSASGTGNNGYTF | TGTGCCAGCAGCGCATCCGGGACAGGGAACAATGGCTACACCTTC
TRBD1 | TRBJ2-3 | - | TRBV7-3 | CASSFGTDTDTQYF | TGTGCCAGCAGCTTTGGGACAGACACAGATACGCAGTATTTT
TRBD1 | TRBJ2-1 | - | TRBV2 | CASRGTGRNEQFF | TGTGCCAGCAGAGGGACAGGGAGAAATGAGCAGTTCTTC
- | TRBJ1-1 | few | TRBV28 | CASSLVTAGTEAFF | TGTGCCAGCAGTTTGGTCACAGCCGGCACTGAAGCTTTCTTT
TRBD1 | TRBJ2-1 | - | TRBV10-1 | CASSGTGYSEQFF | TGCGCCAGCAGCGGGACAGGGTATAGTGAGCAGTTCTTC
TRBD2 | TRBJ2-2 | - | TRBV7-9 | CAVLGTSDFNTGELFF | TGTGCCGTTCTCGGGACTAGCGATTTTAACACCGGGGAGCTGTTTTTT
TRBD2 | TRBJ2-3 | - | TRBV5-4 | CASSRLAGRTDTQYF | TGTGCCAGCAGCCGACTAGCGGGACGAACAGATACGCAGTATTTT
- | TRBJ1-6 | - | TRBV5-5 | CASSLLSGWSPLHF | TGTGCCAGCAGCTTGTTGTCGGGGTGGTCACCCCTCCACTTT
- | TRBJ2-7 | few | TRBV11-3 | CASSMTVRGYEQYF | TGTGCCAGCAGCATGACCGTACGGGGCTACGAGCAGTACTTC
- | TRBJ1-6 | - | TRBV9 | CASSVGRDNPLHF | TGTGCCAGCAGCGTAGGCAGGGACAACCCCCTCCACTTT
- | TRBJ1-1 | - | TRBV7-8 | CASSRNGGGVTEAFF | TGTGCCAGCAGCCGAAACGGGGGGGGCGTGACTGAAGCTTTCTTT
TRBD1 | TRBJ1-2 | once | TRBV9 | CASSGNPTVWTGGYGYTF | TGTGCCAGCAGCGGCAACCCTACGGTCTGGACAGGGGGCTATGGCTACACCTTC
- | TRBJ1-2 | - | TRBV11-3 | CASSPGETNYGYTF | TGTGCCAGCAGCCCTGGGGAGACTAACTATGGCTACACCTTC
- | TRBJ1-2 | few | TRBV6-1 | CASSEAGDINYGYTF | TGTGCCAGCAGTGAAGCGGGGGACATAAACTATGGCTACACCTTC
TRBD2 | TRBJ2-1 | - | TRBV19 | CASSRTSGSEQFF | TGTGCCAGCTCGAGAACCAGCGGGAGTGAGCAGTTCTTC
- | TRBJ1-4 | - | TRBV19 | CASSIGGKKLFF | TGTGCCAGTAGTATAGGAGGGAAAAAACTGTTTTTT
TRBD1 | TRBJ2-2 | - | TRBV7-3 | CASSSRTGATGELFF | TGTGCCAGCAGCTCTAGGACAGGGGCCACCGGGGAGCTGTTTTTT
- | TRBJ2-7 | - | TRBV4-3 | CASSQDTGHNYEQYF | TGCGCCAGCAGCCAAGATACGGGACACAACTACGAGCAGTACTTC
TRBD2 | TRBJ2-7 | - | TRBV15 | CATSRDLGAGLYEQYF | TGTGCCACCAGCAGAGATCTTGGAGCGGGATTATACGAGCAGTACTTC
TRBD2 | TRBJ2-3 | - | TRBV6-1 | CASSEAPSGGARDTQYF | TGTGCCAGCAGTGAAGCCCCCAGCGGGGGGGCCAGGGATACGCAGTATTTT
TRBD1 | TRBJ2-7 | - | TRBV7-8 | CASSLNLNRGLNPYEQYF | TGTGCCAGCAGCTTAAATCTTAACAGGGGTCTGAACCCCTACGAGCAGTACTTC
- | TRBJ1-1 | once | TRBV6-5 | CASSDSTDPPFF | TGTGCCAGCAGTGATTCCACAGATCCACCTTTCTTT
TRBD2 | TRBJ2-1 | - | TRBV7-3 | CASSATGGGDEQFF | TGTGCCAGCAGCGCAACGGGAGGAGGAGATGAGCAGTTCTTC
- | TRBJ2-1 | - | TRBV2 | CASQFEVEQFF | TGTGCCAGCCAGTTTGAGGTTGAGCAGTTCTTC
TRBD2 | TRBJ2-7 | - | TRBV10-3 | CAISPGGTTSYEQYF | TGTGCCATCAGTCCGGGGGGGACCACTTCCTACGAGCAGTACTTC
TRBD2 | TRBJ2-5 | - | TRBV5-1 | CASSLWGAGGQETQYF | TGCGCCAGCAGCTTGTGGGGTGCGGGGGGTCAGGAGACCCAGTACTTC
- | TRBJ1-2 | - | TRBV28 | CASSLRQIHGYTF | TGTGCCAGCAGTTTAAGACAGATTCATGGCTACACCTTC
- | TRBJ2-3 | - | TRBV6-6 | CASSTRARKFDTQYF | TGTGCCAGCAGTACTAGGGCTCGGAAATTTGATACGCAGTATTTT
- | TRBJ2-5 | - | TRBV29-1 | CSVTSQETQYF | TGCAGCGTCACAAGCCAAGAGACCCAGTACTTC
- | TRBJ2-7 | - | TRBV6-1 | CASTGEAYEQYF | TGTGCCAGCACCGGGGAGGCCTACGAGCAGTACTTC
- | TRBJ1-1 | - | TRBV7-8 | CASSFADSKAFF | TGTGCCAGCAGCTTTGCAGACTCTAAAGCTTTCTTT
- | TRBJ1-1 | - | TRBV6-1 | CASSTQGSRSQAFF | TGTGCCAGCAGCACCCAGGGGAGTAGGTCTCAAGCTTTCTTT
- | TRBJ2-2 | - | TRBV14 | CASSRDLRTGELFF | TGTGCCAGCAGCCGGGACTTGAGGACCGGGGAGCTGTTTTTT
- | TRBJ2-3 | - | TRBV10-3 | CAISVYPADTQYF | TGTGCCATCAGTGTGTACCCGGCAGATACGCAGTATTTT
- | TRBJ1-4 | - | TRBV28 | CASSFWVGGSKLFF | TGTGCCAGCAGTTTTTGGGTAGGGGGATCAAAACTGTTTTTT
- | TRBJ2-2 | - | TRBV7-2 | CASSPGLPIAGELFF | TGTGCCAGCAGCCCCGGACTTCCGATTGCCGGGGAGCTGTTTTTT
TRBD2 | TRBJ2-7 | - | TRBV18 | CASSPGGGHWGEQYF | TGTGCCAGCTCCCCCGGGGGGGGACATTGGGGCGAGCAGTACTTC
TRBD2 | TRBJ2-3 | - | TRBV6-8 | CASSLWEGTSSTDTQYF | TGTGCCAGCAGTTTGTGGGAGGGCACATCTAGCACAGATACGCAGTATTTT
TRBD1 | TRBJ2-2 | - | TRBV5-1 | CASSRDPQGAVGELFF | TGCGCCAGCAGCCGGGACCCTCAGGGGGCGGTCGGGGAGCTGTTTTTT
- | TRBJ2-3 | - | TRBV9 | CASSIRQSTDTQYF | TGTGCCAGCAGCATCCGACAGAGCACAGATACGCAGTATTTT
TRBD2 | TRBJ2-2 | - | TRBV19 | CAVGTSGSLSNTGELFF | TGTGCCGTCGGGACTAGCGGGAGCTTGTCGAACACCGGGGAGCTGTTTTTT
TRBD2 | TRBJ2-7 | few | TRBV10-2 | CASSVTSGSYEQYF | TGCGCCAGCAGTGTGACTAGCGGGAGTTACGAGCAGTACTTC
TRBD1 | TRBJ1-2 | - | TRBV6-1 | CASSSGQGRYGYTF | TGTGCCAGCAGCTCCGGACAGGGGCGGTATGGCTACACCTTC
- | TRBJ1-1 | - | TRBV6-5 | CASSSRWRGSEAFF | TGTGCCAGCAGTTCCCGGTGGAGGGGCTCTGAAGCTTTCTTT
TRBD1 | TRBJ1-5 | few | TRBV5-1 | CASSLVPGQGIQPQHF | TGCGCCAGCAGCTTAGTTCCGGGACAGGGTATTCAGCCCCAGCATTTT
TRBD1 | TRBJ2-1 | - | TRBV15 | CATSRRQGMLDEQFF | TGTGCCACCAGCAGAAGACAGGGGATGCTCGATGAGCAGTTCTTC
- | TRBJ1-1 | - | TRBV2 | CASSVVRMNTEAFF | TGTGCCAGCAGTGTGGTCAGGATGAACACTGAAGCTTTCTTT
TRBD2 | TRBJ2-3 | once | TRBV18 | CASSPAVLAGKGDTQYF | TGTGCCAGCTCACCCGCTGTCCTAGCGGGGAAGGGAGATACGCAGTATTTT
- | TRBJ1-2 | - | TRBV5-1 | CASSLAAGDNYGYTF | TGCGCCAGCAGCTTGGCGGCAGGGGATAACTATGGCTACACCTTC
TRBD1 | TRBJ1-4 | - | TRBV19 | CASSTWSGQTNEKLFF | TGTGCCAGTAGTACCTGGTCGGGACAGACTAATGAAAAACTGTTTTTT
TRBD2 | TRBJ2-1 | - | TRBV7-2 | CASSSGTMATGEQFF | TGTGCCAGCAGTTCCGGGACTATGGCCACGGGTGAGCAGTTCTTC
TRBD2 | TRBJ2-2 | - | TRBV5-1 | CASSITSDTGELFF | TGCGCCAGCAGCATAACTAGCGACACCGGGGAGCTGTTTTTT
TRBD2 | TRBJ2-5 | few | TRBV28 | CASSLRFRSGGTETQYF | TGTGCCAGCAGTTTGAGATTCCGATCGGGAGGGACAGAGACCCAGTACTTC
TRBD1 | TRBJ2-7 | - | TRBV2 | CASSIGQGANEQYF | TGTGCCAGCAGTATCGGACAGGGGGCGAATGAGCAGTACTTC